The clone carrying this T cell receptor beta chain was counted between two and nine times. Its cognate antigen is unknown. The treatment: oral pan-JAK inhibitor, 5-10 mg twice daily. The study team obtained lesional scalp punch biopsies and peripheral blood from alopecia areata patients. In each case, RNA was isolated and then reverse transcribed into cDNA as the sequencing template. The assay was immunoSEQ multiplex PCR, and TCRdb's table has in-frame clones only and misses some. The sample lists around 13,000 clones; around 63% were seen once. The sample belongs to a study of CD8+ T cells in alopecia areata. Overall study: Treatment comprised oral tofacitinib, 5 to 10 mg twice daily, in treated patients. Findings and caveats of the study: Scalp samples also yield sequences of resident alphabeta T cells from normal skin. Under tofacitinib, fewer expanded CD8+ clones appeared among the top 100 scalp clones. Affected scalp, especially in alopecia totalis/universalis, had a higher clonality than normal scalp did.

With 2 bases removed from V and 8 bases from J, the gap between germline ends came to 7 bases. Looked up from germline, CDR1 is SGHAT and CDR2 is FQDESV (reference sequence). The CDR3 length is 12 residues. The chain uses TRBV11-1 and TRBJ2-1; D possibly corresponds to TRBD1 (5 bases). The material sequenced was skin, taken at week 4, from a patient treated with tofacitinib. The source of this sequence is a human donor with alopecia areata. CDR3 DNA: TGTGCCAGCAGCTTACTCAGGGATGAGCAGTTCTTC. Translating it yields CASSLLRDEQFF. Combining the CDR3 with reference TRBV11-1 and TRBJ2-1 gives the whole variable domain EAEVAQSPRYKITEKSQAVAFWCDPISGHATLYWYRQILGQGPELLVQFQDESVVDDSQLPKDRFSAERLKGVDSTLKIQPAELGDSAMYLCASSLLRDEQFFGPGTRLTVL.